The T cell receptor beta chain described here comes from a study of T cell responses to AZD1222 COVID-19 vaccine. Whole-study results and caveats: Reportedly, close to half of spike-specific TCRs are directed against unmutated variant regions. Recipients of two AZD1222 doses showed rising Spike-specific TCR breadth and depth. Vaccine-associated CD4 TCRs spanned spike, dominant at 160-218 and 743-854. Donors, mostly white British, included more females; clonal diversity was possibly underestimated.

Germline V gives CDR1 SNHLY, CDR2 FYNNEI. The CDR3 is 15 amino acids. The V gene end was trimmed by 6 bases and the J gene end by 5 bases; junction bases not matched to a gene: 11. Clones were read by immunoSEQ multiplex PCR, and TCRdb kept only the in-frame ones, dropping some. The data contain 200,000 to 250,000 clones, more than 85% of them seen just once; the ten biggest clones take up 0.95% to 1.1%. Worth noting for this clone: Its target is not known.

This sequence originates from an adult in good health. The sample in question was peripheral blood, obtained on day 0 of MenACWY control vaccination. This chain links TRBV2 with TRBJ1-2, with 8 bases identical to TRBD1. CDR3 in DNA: TGTGCCAGCAGCGATCTGGACAGGGAGGATTATGGCTACACCTTC. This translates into CASSDLDREDYGYTF.